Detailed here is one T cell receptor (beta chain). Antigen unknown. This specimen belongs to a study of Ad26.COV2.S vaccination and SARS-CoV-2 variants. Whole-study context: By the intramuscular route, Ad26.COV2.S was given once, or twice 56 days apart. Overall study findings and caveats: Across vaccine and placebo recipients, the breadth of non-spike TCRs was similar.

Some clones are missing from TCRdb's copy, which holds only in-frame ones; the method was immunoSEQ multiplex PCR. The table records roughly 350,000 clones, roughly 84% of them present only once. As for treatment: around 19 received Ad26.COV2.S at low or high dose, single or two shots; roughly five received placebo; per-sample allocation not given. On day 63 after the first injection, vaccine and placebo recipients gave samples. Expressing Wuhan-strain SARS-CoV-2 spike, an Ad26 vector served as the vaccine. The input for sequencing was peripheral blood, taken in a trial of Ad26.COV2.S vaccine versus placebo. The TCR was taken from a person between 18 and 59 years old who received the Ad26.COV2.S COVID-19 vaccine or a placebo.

The CDR3 coding sequence is TGTGCCAGCAGACCCCTGGCGGGGGTGCAGTTCTTC. Amino acid sequence: CASRPLAGVQFF. This chain links TRBV6-5 with TRBJ2-1; 7 positions agree with TRBD2. The CDR3 has 12 residues. Trimming removed 6 bases from V and 12 bases from J; junction bases left unmatched: 8. The germline CDR1 and CDR2 sequences are MNHEY and SVGAGI.